This T cell receptor (beta chain) was recorded in a study of cytomegalovirus exposure and HLA in healthy donors. General observations from the study: Some V segments (TRBV6-2 and TRBV6-3 among them) were excluded as indistinguishable. A further, later analysis showed that HLA-associated TCR beta chains (compared with equally common others) were more clonally expanded. While the bulk of TCR sequences proved rare, some public TCRs turned up in many donors.

Germline V gives CDR1 SEHNR, CDR2 FQNEAQ (reference sequence). V lost 0 bases and J lost 0, with 9 bases in between. The CDR3 consists of 17 residues. This clone was counted between two and nine times. Antigen unknown. Primers included in the PCR were 60 Vbeta and 13 Jbeta primers. Sequencing used immunoSEQ multiplex PCR; TCRdb keeps in-frame clones, though not all of them. The sample gives 150,000 to 200,000 clones, around three quarters of which show up once; approximately 1% is in the top ten. The sample was PBMCs. V usage is TRBV7-9 and J usage is TRBJ2-6; no definite D call. The receptor comes from a woman in her thirties or forties in good health and CMV-seronegative. CDR3 sequence: CASSLALSGSGANVLTF. As DNA, the CDR3 is TGTGCCAGCAGCTTAGCCTTGTCGGGCTCTGGGGCCAACGTCCTGACTTTC.